The 26 T cell receptor beta chains below come from one sample, sequenced in a study of blood T cell repertoires in COVID-19. Measured with immunoSEQ multiplex PCR; TCRdb has only the in-frame clones, and not every one. The sample includes approximately 350,000 clones, under 95% of them seen just once. The specimen sequenced was peripheral blood. The receptors derive from a woman between 18 and 29 years old who had recovered from COVID-19.

Worth noting for this clone: The junction departs from germline at one end; a sequencing error may be responsible. This rearrangement joins TRBV6-5 to TRBJ1-1, with D possibly matching TRBD1 (6 bases). This CDR3 region has 14 residues. Per germline, CDR1 MNHEY and CDR2 SVGAGI. CDR3 sequence: CVSGDTPVNTEAFF. The DNA of the CDR3 is TGTGTCAGCGGGGACACCCCTGTGAACACTGAAGCTTTCTTT.

The genes are TRBV7-9 and TRBJ2-1, with 11 bases lining up with TRBD2. Trimming removed 1 base from V and 7 bases from J; junction bases left unmatched: 3. The CDR3 runs to 15 residues. Per germline, CDR1 SEHNR and CDR2 FQNEAQ (reference sequence). The CDR3 DNA follows: TGTGCCAGCAGCTTAGGCCGGACTAGCGGGAATGAGCAGTTCTTC. Its translation is CASSLGRTSGNEQFF.

J is TRBJ2-5 and V is TRBV11-3, with D perhaps matching TRBD2 (6 bases). The germline V gene has CDR1 SGHNT and CDR2 YENEEA. CDR3 length: 18 amino acids. Trimming cost V 2 bases and J 4 bases, with 23 bases left between them. The CDR3 DNA follows: TGTGCCAGCAGCTTATCCGCTAATGGCGGGGCGGGGTCAGAGACCCAGTACTTC. This codes for CASSLSANGGAGSETQYF.

The chain joins TRBV6-5 to TRBJ2-7; the match to TRBD2 covers 10 bases. CDR3 length: 15 amino acids. CDR1 is MNHEY and CDR2 is SVGAGI in the germline V gene. Trimming cost V 5 bases and J 6 bases; bases outside gene matches: 10. The CDR3 loop is CASSRQAGGTAEQYV. For the CDR3, the DNA is TGTGCCAGCAGTAGGCAAGCGGGAGGGACTGCCGAGCAGTACGTC.

The chain couples TRBV5-6 to TRBJ1-1; TRBD1 agrees at 10 bases. CDR3 length: 14 residues. The germline CDR1 and CDR2 sequences are SGHDT and YYEEEE. V trimming: 0 bases; J trimming: 5 bases; junction bases outside the gene matches: 1. The CDR3 reads CASSLADRGTEAFF. For the CDR3, the DNA is TGTGCCAGCAGCTTGGCGGACAGGGGGACTGAAGCTTTCTTT.

The chain carries TRBV7-9 and TRBJ2-1, with TRBD2 identical over 9 bases. The germline V gene encodes CDR1 SEHNR and CDR2 FQNEAQ (reference sequence). This CDR3 has 16 residues. J was trimmed by 4 bases and V by 5 bases; bases with no gene match: 9. CDR3 bases: TGTGCCAGCAGCCCGACGGCTAGCGGGAAATACAATGAGCAGTTCTTC. It encodes CASSPTASGKYNEQFF.

This chain links TRBV11-2 with TRBJ2-5; D is unclear. The CDR3 totals 14 residues. The V gene's germline CDR1 is SGHAT and CDR2 FQNNGV. V lost 6 bases and J 2 bases, leaving 13 bases between the germline ends. CDR3 DNA: TGTGCCAGCAGGGATCCGACATCGCAAGAGACCCAGTACTTC. It encodes CASRDPTSQETQYF.

This CDR3 reads CASSISVGAPMNTEAFF. The CDR3 bases are TGTGCCAGTAGTATCTCAGTAGGAGCCCCGATGAACACTGAAGCTTTCTTT. The genes are TRBV19 and TRBJ1-1, with D uncertain. The CDR3 runs 17 residues. Looked up from germline, CDR1 is LNHDA and CDR2 is SQIVND (reference sequence). V was trimmed by 3 bases and J by 0 bases, leaving 17 bases between them.

The rearrangement uses TRBV5-1 and TRBJ1-2; TRBD1 aligns across 10 bases. The CDR3 covers 15 residues. The V gene end was trimmed by 0 bases and the J gene end by 5 bases; junction bases not matched to a gene: 4. Per germline, CDR1 SGHRS and CDR2 YFSETQ. CDR3 DNA sequence: TGCGCCAGCAGCTTGGGGGACAGGGGATTTTATGGCTACACCTTC. Its protein product is CASSLGDRGFYGYTF.

V and J are TRBV7-8 and TRBJ2-4; TRBD2 is a possible D gene (5 bases). V lost 5 bases to trimming and J lost 3 bases, with 17 bases between them. From germline, CDR1 is SGHVS and CDR2 FQNEAQ. The length of the CDR3 is 16 residues. CDR3 in DNA: TGTGCCAGCAGCCACTACTCGGACGGGAACAAAAACATTCAGTACTTC. Translated: CASSHYSDGNKNIQYF.

Only one count was recorded for this clone. This chain links TRBV5-1 with TRBJ2-2; D not certain. CDR3 length: 14 residues. Per the germline V gene, CDR1 is SGHRS and CDR2 is YFSETQ. The ends were cut back, 0 bases at V and 1 base at J, with 4 bases in the middle. The CDR3 region has the DNA TGCGCCAGCAGCTTGGACAGGAACACCGGGGAGCTGTTTTTT. Protein product: CASSLDRNTGELFF.

CDR3 in DNA: TGTGCCAGTAGTATGGTTTCGGGACAGGTTTTCTCTGGAAACACCATATATTTT. This sequence encodes CASSMVSGQVFSGNTIYF. J is TRBJ1-3 and V is TRBV19, with 8 bases lining up with TRBD1. Germline V gene data show CDR1 as LNHDA and CDR2 as SQIVND (reference sequence). V shed 3 bases, J shed 0 bases, and the junction held 10 bases outside the gene matches. The CDR3 length is 18 residues.

J is TRBJ2-1 and V is TRBV4-1; D call uncertain. V gave up 3 bases and J gave up 4 bases, with 10 bases separating them. Per germline, CDR1 MGHRA and CDR2 YSYEKL. The CDR3 totals 14 residues. CDR3 protein: CASSHKHPYNEQFF. DNA for the CDR3: TGCGCCAGCAGCCACAAGCACCCGTACAATGAGCAGTTCTTC.

The gene calls are TRBV7-2 and TRBJ2-4, with D maybe TRBD2 (7 bases). CDR1 and CDR2 from the germline V gene are SGHTA and FQGNSA. The CDR3 is made up of 15 amino acids. V lost 5 bases and J lost 9, with 20 bases in between. CDR3 in DNA: TGTGCCAGCAGCCCTTTGCCGGGAGGAGGGGGCATTCAGTACTTC. Protein sequence: CASSPLPGGGGIQYF.

The V and J genes are TRBV24-1 and TRBJ1-5; D is undetermined. The CDR3 totals 13 residues. The V and J ends lost 5 bases and 1 base respectively, with 5 bases between them. From germline, CDR1 is KGHDR and CDR2 SFDVKD. The CDR3 loop reads CATSATSNQPQHF. CDR3 DNA sequence: TGTGCCACCAGTGCTACGAGCAATCAGCCCCAGCATTTT.

The CDR3 bases are TGTGCCAGCAGCTCTCCGGGACAGAGTAATGAAAAACTGTTTTTT. Translation gives CASSSPGQSNEKLFF. The V gene is TRBV7-9, the J gene TRBJ1-4; 7 bases map to TRBD1. V dropped 4 bases and J dropped 4; count of bases not matched to a gene: 6. Per the germline V gene, CDR1 is SEHNR and CDR2 is FQNEAQ (reference sequence). The CDR3 length is 15 residues.

The V gene is TRBV3-1 (or the pseudogene TRBV3-2), the J gene TRBJ2-5; D call uncertain. The CDR3 has 12 residues. The V and J ends lost 4 bases and 0 bases respectively, with 3 bases between them. In germline, CDR1 is LGHDT, CDR2 YNNKEL (reference sequence). Here the CDR3 DNA reads TGTGCCAGCAGCCTATACCAAGAGACCCAGTACTTC. Translation: CASSLYQETQYF.

The V call is TRBV10-2, the J call TRBJ2-3, with 7 bases lining up with TRBD2. Germline V gene lookup returns CDR1 WSHSY and CDR2 SAAADI. Trimming at V came to 6 bases and at J to 1 base, leaving 7 bases not matched to a gene. The CDR3 sequence is 15 residues long. The CDR3 bases are TGCGCCAGCAGCCCCCGGGAGGTTGGCACAGATACGCAGTATTTT. Its protein is CASSPREVGTDTQYF.

The chain joins TRBV7-2 to TRBJ2-1; TRBD2 agrees at 8 bases. Trimming cost V 5 bases and J 8 bases; bases outside gene matches: 8. This CDR3 comprises 14 residues. The germline gives CDR1 SGHTA, CDR2 FQGNSA. In nucleotides, the CDR3 is TGTGCCAGCAGCCAGCGGGGGCCGCCCTATGAGCAGTTCTTC. It is translated as CASSQRGPPYEQFF.

The V call is TRBV5-4, the J call TRBJ2-1; perhaps TRBD1 as D (6 bases). CDR1 is SGHNT, CDR2 YYREEE, per germline (reference sequence). The CDR3 extends over 15 amino acids. Trimming pared 4 bases from V and 0 bases from J, leaving 11 bases between. The DNA for the CDR3 is TGTGCCAGCAGCGAGGACAGCTCCTCCTACAATGAGCAGTTCTTC. Protein sequence: CASSEDSSSYNEQFF.

V usage is TRBV6-5 and J usage is TRBJ2-1; the D gene is possibly TRBD2 (6 bases). Between the trimmed V and J ends, which lost 0 bases and 8 bases, there was a span of 17 bases. This CDR3 has 16 amino acids. The germline V gene has CDR1 MNHEY and CDR2 SVGAGI. The CDR3 loop reads CASSYSYGGPRDEQFF. CDR3 bases: TGTGCCAGCAGTTACTCGTATGGAGGGCCCCGGGATGAGCAGTTCTTC.

This chain links TRBV6-5 with TRBJ1-1; weak D call: TRBD1 (5 bases). This CDR3 is 13 amino acids long. Per the germline V gene, CDR1 is MNHEY and CDR2 is SVGAGI. V was clipped by 11 bases and J by 6 bases, with 19 bases between them. CDR3 region: CAGPRDVEPEAFF. The DNA of the CDR3 is TGTGCCGGCCCCAGGGATGTAGAGCCTGAAGCTTTCTTT.

The chain carries TRBV4-1 and TRBJ1-1; TRBD1 is a possible D gene (6 bases). CDR1 is MGHRA, CDR2 YSYEKL, per germline. Trimming cost V 4 bases and J 5 bases, with 8 bases left between them. CDR3 size: 12 residues. CDR3 DNA sequence: TGCGCCAGCAGCCTACAGGGAACTGAAGCTTTCTTT. Translated: CASSLQGTEAFF.

This chain connects TRBV6-5 to TRBJ1-5, with a tentative D call TRBD1 (5 bases). The CDR3 is 15 residues long. Trimming removed 0 bases at V and 4 bases at J, with 10 bases between. The germline V gene encodes CDR1 MNHEY and CDR2 SVGAGI. The CDR3 nucleotides are TGTGCCAGCAGTTACTCGGAGGGACGAAATCAGCCCCAGCATTTT. It encodes CASSYSEGRNQPQHF.

The rearrangement links TRBV6-1 to TRBJ2-7; D possibly corresponds to TRBD1 (5 bases). Germline CDR1 and CDR2: MNHNS and SASEGT. The ends were cut back, 3 bases at V and 12 bases at J, with 18 bases in the middle. The CDR3 is 13 residues long. This chain's CDR3 is CASSDVTDPVAYV. CDR3 bases: TGTGCCAGCAGTGATGTGACAGACCCGGTGGCGTACGTC.

The rearrangement links TRBV12-5 to TRBJ2-3; 8 bases are shared with TRBD2. The CDR3 spans 17 residues. With V trimmed by 2 bases and J by 5 bases, 12 bases remained unmatched. CDR1 is LGHNT and CDR2 is FRNRAP in the germline V gene. Written as DNA, the CDR3 is TGTGCTAGTGGTTTGTTCCGGACTAGCCGGCCGGGAGATACGCAGTATTTT. Encoded protein: CASGLFRTSRPGDTQYF.